The rows below give T cell receptor beta chains drawn from one sample of a study of cytomegalovirus exposure and HLA in healthy donors. The repertoire was sequenced with immunoSEQ multiplex PCR; TCRdb's copy has only in-frame clones and lacks some. There are about 73,000 clones in the sample; approximately 90% occur only once, and around 4% lies in the top ten. Source material: PBMCs. These receptors were obtained from a woman between 18 and 29 years old in good health and CMV-seropositive. CDR3s include the opening cysteine and the closing phenylalanine or tryptophan. Each record gives: J gene, clone size, D gene, V gene, CDR3 DNA, CDR3 protein. D genes are given only for firm matches. The size of a clone is reported for some rows only, either as once, few or many, or as a class for expanded clones.

j_call: TRBJ1-2
clone_size: .
d_call: TRBD1
v_call: TRBV19
cdr3_nt: TGTGCCAGTAGTGGATCGGACAGGGGGCGAGGCTACACCTTC
cdr3_aa: CASSGSDRGRGYTF

j_call: TRBJ1-5
clone_size: .
d_call: .
v_call: TRBV19
cdr3_nt: TGTGCCAGTAAAATACAGGGTAGTGGCAATCAGCCCCAGCATTTT
cdr3_aa: CASKIQGSGNQPQHF

j_call: TRBJ2-1
clone_size: .
d_call: TRBD2
v_call: TRBV4-2
cdr3_nt: TGTGCCAGCAGCCACCTAGGACTAGCGGGAGGGGGCAATGAGCAGTTCTTC
cdr3_aa: CASSHLGLAGGGNEQFF

j_call: TRBJ1-1
clone_size: .
d_call: .
v_call: TRBV4-2
cdr3_nt: TGTGCCAGCAGCCAAGATGTAGCGGGGTCGATACTGACTGAAGCTTTCTTT
cdr3_aa: CASSQDVAGSILTEAFF

j_call: TRBJ2-3
clone_size: once
d_call: TRBD1
v_call: TRBV14
cdr3_nt: TGTGCCAGCAGCCAAGGTCCAATCGGACAGGGGAGCACAGATACGCAGTATTTT
cdr3_aa: CASSQGPIGQGSTDTQYF

j_call: TRBJ1-1
clone_size: .
d_call: .
v_call: TRBV19
cdr3_nt: TGTGCCAGTAGTGCCGAGGGGGACTATGGGACACTGGGAGCTTTCTTT
cdr3_aa: CASSAEGDYGTLGAFF

j_call: TRBJ1-3
clone_size: .
d_call: .
v_call: TRBV5-5
cdr3_nt: TGTGCCAGCAGCTTGGCAGGGTCCGGAAACACCATATATTTT
cdr3_aa: CASSLAGSGNTIYF

j_call: TRBJ2-2
clone_size: .
d_call: TRBD1
v_call: TRBV27
cdr3_nt: TGTGCCAGCAGTTTGTACCAGGGGGTGAACACCGGGGAGCTGTTTTTT
cdr3_aa: CASSLYQGVNTGELFF

j_call: TRBJ2-7
clone_size: .
d_call: .
v_call: TRBV28
cdr3_nt: TGTGCCAGCAGTTCAGGGCCTAGCGAGCAGTACTTC
cdr3_aa: CASSSGPSEQYF

j_call: TRBJ1-6
clone_size: .
d_call: .
v_call: TRBV5-4
cdr3_nt: TGTGCCAGTCGACAGGAGAGAAATTCACCCCTCCACTTT
cdr3_aa: CASRQERNSPLHF

j_call: TRBJ2-5
clone_size: .
d_call: .
v_call: TRBV2
cdr3_nt: TGTGCCACTGCGACGAGGTCTGTCCAAGAGACCCAGTACTTC
cdr3_aa: CATATRSVQETQYF

j_call: TRBJ1-1
clone_size: .
d_call: .
v_call: TRBV4-2
cdr3_nt: TGTGCCAGCAGCCAAGCGGCAGGGGAGTACACTGAAGCTTTCTTT
cdr3_aa: CASSQAAGEYTEAFF

j_call: TRBJ2-5
clone_size: .
d_call: TRBD2
v_call: TRBV6-7
cdr3_nt: TGTGCCAGCAGGCTCGGGTCCGGACTAGCGGGGGAAGAGACCCAGTACTTC
cdr3_aa: CASRLGSGLAGEETQYF

j_call: TRBJ1-2
clone_size: .
d_call: TRBD1
v_call: TRBV9
cdr3_nt: TGTGCCAGCAGCGCCCAGACAACAGGGGATGGCTACACCTTC
cdr3_aa: CASSAQTTGDGYTF

j_call: TRBJ2-7
clone_size: .
d_call: TRBD2
v_call: TRBV28
cdr3_nt: TGTGCCAGCAGCGAAGCCCAGGGGACTAGCGGGAGCTCCTACGAGCAGTACTTC
cdr3_aa: CASSEAQGTSGSSYEQYF

j_call: TRBJ1-4
clone_size: .
d_call: .
v_call: TRBV7-2
cdr3_nt: TGTGCCAGCAGCTTGAGAGGCCTTAATGAAAAACTGTTTTTT
cdr3_aa: CASSLRGLNEKLFF

j_call: TRBJ2-1
clone_size: .
d_call: .
v_call: TRBV4-1
cdr3_nt: TGCGCCAGCAGCCCTGGAGGGGGCACCTACAATGAGCAGTTCTTC
cdr3_aa: CASSPGGGTYNEQFF

j_call: TRBJ2-5
clone_size: .
d_call: .
v_call: TRBV6-6
cdr3_nt: TGTGCCAGCAGTTACTCGAGGACAGTCCAAGAGACCCAGTACTTC
cdr3_aa: CASSYSRTVQETQYF

j_call: TRBJ2-3
clone_size: .
d_call: TRBD2
v_call: TRBV5-1
cdr3_nt: TGCGCCAGCAGCCGGATTAGCGGGGGAATCACAGATACGCAGTATTTT
cdr3_aa: CASSRISGGITDTQYF

j_call: TRBJ1-5
clone_size: .
d_call: TRBD1
v_call: TRBV5-8
cdr3_nt: TGTGCCAGCAGCCTGGTGGGACAGTTCAATCAGCCCCAGCATTTT
cdr3_aa: CASSLVGQFNQPQHF

j_call: TRBJ2-7
clone_size: .
d_call: .
v_call: TRBV7-8
cdr3_nt: TGTGCCAGCAGCCGCGGACAGTACGAGCAGTACTTC
cdr3_aa: CASSRGQYEQYF

j_call: TRBJ1-2
clone_size: .
d_call: TRBD1
v_call: TRBV27
cdr3_nt: TGTGCCAGCAGTTTATCCTGGACAGGGAGCTCTGGCTACACCTTC
cdr3_aa: CASSLSWTGSSGYTF

j_call: TRBJ1-2
clone_size: once
d_call: TRBD1
v_call: TRBV7-6
cdr3_nt: TGTGCCAGCAGCTTAGTAGGACAGGGGGCCGGCGGCTACACCTTC
cdr3_aa: CASSLVGQGAGGYTF

j_call: TRBJ2-3
clone_size: once
d_call: TRBD2
v_call: TRBV19
cdr3_nt: TGTGCCAGTAGTATCGGGGGGAGCACAGATACGCAGTATTTT
cdr3_aa: CASSIGGSTDTQYF

j_call: TRBJ2-3
clone_size: .
d_call: TRBD2
v_call: TRBV6-4
cdr3_nt: TGTGCCAGCAAACTAGCGGGAGACACAGATACGCAGTATTTT
cdr3_aa: CASKLAGDTDTQYF

j_call: TRBJ1-1
clone_size: .
d_call: TRBD1
v_call: TRBV6-6
cdr3_nt: TGTGCCAGCAGGACAGGGCCCTTGGTCACTGAAGCTTTCTTT
cdr3_aa: CASRTGPLVTEAFF

j_call: TRBJ2-3
clone_size: .
d_call: .
v_call: TRBV9
cdr3_nt: TGTGCCAGCAGCGTAGTAGCGGTGAGGACAGATACGCAGTATTTT
cdr3_aa: CASSVVAVRTDTQYF

j_call: TRBJ2-1
clone_size: .
d_call: TRBD2
v_call: TRBV19
cdr3_nt: TGTGCCAGTAGTATAAGCGGGAGTTCCTACAATGAGCAGTTCTTC
cdr3_aa: CASSISGSSYNEQFF

j_call: TRBJ2-1
clone_size: .
d_call: TRBD2
v_call: TRBV6-4
cdr3_nt: TGTGCCAGCAGTGAAGCGGGAGGGTACAATGAGCAGTTCTTC
cdr3_aa: CASSEAGGYNEQFF

j_call: TRBJ2-2
clone_size: .
d_call: .
v_call: TRBV10-3
cdr3_nt: TGTGCCAACTCCGGAGGGCGGGAGCTGTTTTTT
cdr3_aa: CANSGGRELFF

j_call: TRBJ2-1
clone_size: .
d_call: TRBD2
v_call: TRBV7-9
cdr3_nt: TGTGCCAGCAGCCTCAGCGGGAAAGCCTACAATGAGCAGTTCTTC
cdr3_aa: CASSLSGKAYNEQFF

j_call: TRBJ2-3
clone_size: once
d_call: .
v_call: TRBV6-6
cdr3_nt: TGTGCCAGCAGTCCTAGCACAGATACGCAGTATTTT
cdr3_aa: CASSPSTDTQYF

j_call: TRBJ2-1
clone_size: .
d_call: .
v_call: TRBV9
cdr3_nt: TGTGCGTCCTATGAGCAGTTCTTC
cdr3_aa: CASYEQFF

j_call: TRBJ1-4
clone_size: .
d_call: .
v_call: TRBV14
cdr3_nt: TGTGCCAGCAGCCAAGTCACCGACACGGATGAAAAACTGTTTTTT
cdr3_aa: CASSQVTDTDEKLFF

j_call: TRBJ1-2
clone_size: .
d_call: TRBD1
v_call: TRBV28
cdr3_nt: TGTGCCAGCAGTCAGGGACAGGGGTTATATGGCTACACCTTC
cdr3_aa: CASSQGQGLYGYTF

j_call: TRBJ2-2
clone_size: .
d_call: .
v_call: TRBV18
cdr3_nt: TGTGCCAGCTCCTCAAATACAGGAGCGAACACCGGGGAGCTGTTTTTT
cdr3_aa: CASSSNTGANTGELFF

j_call: TRBJ2-3
clone_size: once
d_call: TRBD1
v_call: TRBV2
cdr3_nt: TGTGCCAGCAGTCCCAGGACAGGGAGGACAGATACGCAGTATTTT
cdr3_aa: CASSPRTGRTDTQYF

j_call: TRBJ2-1
clone_size: .
d_call: .
v_call: TRBV7-9
cdr3_nt: TGTGCCAGCAGCCACGAGCGGAATTTGGGTAATGAGCAGTTCTTC
cdr3_aa: CASSHERNLGNEQFF

j_call: TRBJ1-3
clone_size: .
d_call: TRBD1
v_call: TRBV7-9
cdr3_nt: TGTGCCAGCAGCCGAGACAGGGCAGGAGGAAACACCATATATTTT
cdr3_aa: CASSRDRAGGNTIYF

j_call: TRBJ2-2
clone_size: .
d_call: TRBD2
v_call: TRBV27
cdr3_nt: TGTGCCAGCAGTACACTAATCAGCGGGAGACACGGGGAGCTGTTTTTT
cdr3_aa: CASSTLISGRHGELFF

j_call: TRBJ1-2
clone_size: .
d_call: .
v_call: TRBV6-1
cdr3_nt: TGTGCCAGCAGTTTTACAGGCGGCTACACCTTC
cdr3_aa: CASSFTGGYTF

j_call: TRBJ2-2
clone_size: .
d_call: .
v_call: TRBV7-9
cdr3_nt: TGTGCCAGCAGCTTAGCGGGTGGGCTCACCGGGGAGCTGTTTTTT
cdr3_aa: CASSLAGGLTGELFF

j_call: TRBJ2-1
clone_size: .
d_call: TRBD2
v_call: TRBV9
cdr3_nt: TGTGCCAGCAGCCCCACCTTAGGCGGGAGGGGATACAATGAGCAGTTCTTC
cdr3_aa: CASSPTLGGRGYNEQFF

j_call: TRBJ2-5
clone_size: .
d_call: .
v_call: TRBV11-3
cdr3_nt: TGTGCCAGCAGCCTAGGGCAGGGGAATGGAGAGACCCAGTACTTC
cdr3_aa: CASSLGQGNGETQYF

j_call: TRBJ2-7
clone_size: .
d_call: .
v_call: TRBV6-5
cdr3_nt: TGTGCCAGCAGCATCGGGGGAAACTACGAGCAGTACTTC
cdr3_aa: CASSIGGNYEQYF

j_call: TRBJ2-1
clone_size: .
d_call: .
v_call: TRBV19
cdr3_nt: TGTGCCAGTAGTAAGAACTATCCCTACAATGAGCAGTTCTTC
cdr3_aa: CASSKNYPYNEQFF